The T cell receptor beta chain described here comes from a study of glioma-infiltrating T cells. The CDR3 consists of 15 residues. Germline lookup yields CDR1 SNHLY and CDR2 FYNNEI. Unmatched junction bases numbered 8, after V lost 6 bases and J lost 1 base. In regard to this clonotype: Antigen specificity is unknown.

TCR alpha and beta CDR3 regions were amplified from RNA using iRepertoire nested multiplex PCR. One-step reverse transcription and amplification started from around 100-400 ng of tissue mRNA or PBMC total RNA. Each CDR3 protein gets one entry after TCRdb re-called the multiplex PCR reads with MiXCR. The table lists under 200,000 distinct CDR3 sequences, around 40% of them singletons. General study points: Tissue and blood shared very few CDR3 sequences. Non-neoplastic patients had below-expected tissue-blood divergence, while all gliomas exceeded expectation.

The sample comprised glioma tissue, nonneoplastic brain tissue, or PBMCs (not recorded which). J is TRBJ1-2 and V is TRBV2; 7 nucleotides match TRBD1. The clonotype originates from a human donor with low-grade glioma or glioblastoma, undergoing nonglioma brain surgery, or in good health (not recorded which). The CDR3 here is CASRAGTDYNYGYTF. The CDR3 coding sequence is TGTGCCAGCAGGGCCGGGACAGATTATAACTATGGCTACACCTTC.